The clone carrying this T cell receptor (beta chain) has more than one count but fewer than ten. The genes are named according to mouse. The read terminates 4 residues ahead of where the CDR3 ends, so the germline J gene completes it. As the sequencing template, cDNA was produced by extracting RNA and reverse transcribing it. Repertoires were generated with immunoSEQ multiplex PCR, while TCRdb's copy carries only in-frame clones and drops some. The repertoire consists of approximately 110,000 clones, none detected only once. Unmatched junction bases numbered 5, after V lost 4 bases and J lost 0 bases. The CDR3 runs 15 residues. The germline gives CDR1 FNHDT, CDR2 SITEND (reference sequence). This entry belongs to a study of CD8+ T cells in alopecia areata.

The sequenced sample was lesional skin. The origin of this receptor is a C3H/HeJ mouse with alopecia areata. The strain's MHC haplotype is H2-k. The genes are TRBV19 and TRBJ1-1; 8 bases are a match to TRBD1. The sequenced part of the CDR3 DNA is TGTGCCAGCAGTGCCCGGGACAGGTCAAACACA. Translation gives CASSARDRSNT. The whole CDR3 reads CASSARDRSNTEVFF.